This T cell receptor (beta chain) was identified during a study of T cell responses to AZD1222 COVID-19 vaccine. Trimming cost V 6 bases and J 1 base, with 6 bases left between them. Per germline, CDR1 WNHNN and CDR2 SYGVQD (reference sequence). The CDR3 length is 12 residues. Only in-frame clones appear in the TCRdb table, and some are missing; sequencing was by immunoSEQ multiplex PCR. The table shows 120,000 or so clones, with roughly 85% occurring only once. This chain connects TRBV10-1 to TRBJ1-1; the D is unclear. Sequences were derived from peripheral blood, sampled on day 0 of AZD1222 vaccination. This clonotype was obtained from an adult in good health. The CDR3 nucleotides are TGCGCCAGCAGCCCGGGGAACACTGAAGCTTTCTTT. Translated: CASSPGNTEAFF.